These 32 T cell receptor beta chains were all obtained from the same sample, sequenced in a study of cytomegalovirus exposure and HLA in healthy donors. Amplification used 60 Vbeta primers and 13 Jbeta primers. Assay used: immunoSEQ multiplex PCR; TCRdb lists only in-frame clones, some missing. The table records roughly 61,000 clones, approximately 88% of them present only once. Sequenced input: PBMCs. These receptors all come from a man younger than 40 in good health and CMV-seropositive.

The genes are TRBV4-1 and TRBJ2-7; 9 bases align to TRBD2. The CDR3 extends over 16 amino acids. Germline CDR1 and CDR2: MGHRA and YSYEKL. The J segment lost 6 bases and the V segment lost 0 bases, leaving 9 bases of the junction unmatched. This CDR3 is CASSQEGREGLGEQYF. In nucleotides, the CDR3 is TGCGCCAGCAGCCAAGAGGGGCGGGAGGGCCTGGGCGAGCAGTACTTC.

The V gene is TRBV14, the J gene TRBJ2-5; TRBD2 agrees at 9 bases. V lost 0 bases, J lost 3 bases, and 14 bases stayed unmatched. Germline-derived CDR1 and CDR2 are SGHDN and FVKESK. There are 19 residues in the CDR3. In DNA, the CDR3 is TGTGCCAGCAGCCAAGATTCGTTCCTTATCGCGGGGGGGAAAGAGACCCAGTACTTC. Encoded protein: CASSQDSFLIAGGKETQYF.

J is TRBJ2-3 and V is TRBV18; tentative D call: TRBD2 (6 bases). Germline V gene sequence: CDR1 KGHSH, CDR2 LQKENI. CDR3 length equals 14 residues. V lost 3 bases and J lost 6, with 13 bases in between. The chain's CDR3 is CASSPDGSGDTQYF. CDR3 nucleotide sequence: TGTGCCAGCTCACCGGACGGGAGCGGTGATACGCAGTATTTT.

This clone was picked up one time. The chain couples TRBV6-6 to TRBJ2-7, with TRBD1 matching over 10 bases. V lost 3 bases and J lost 3; bases outside the gene matches: 5. The CDR3 consists of 15 residues. CDR1 and CDR2 from the germline V gene are MNHNY and SVGAGI (reference sequence). The CDR3 protein is CASSYSGTGDYEQYF. Here the CDR3 DNA reads TGTGCCAGCAGTTATTCCGGGACAGGGGACTACGAGCAGTACTTC.

This chain connects TRBV5-8 to TRBJ1-6; D gene ambiguous. The V gene's germline CDR1 is SGHTS and CDR2 YDEGEE. V was pared by 1 base and J by 4 bases, with 9 bases between. The CDR3 has 15 amino acids. CDR3 nucleotide sequence: TGTGCCAGCAGCTTGTCTACCCCTTATAATTCACCCCTCCACTTT. Its protein is CASSLSTPYNSPLHF.

The CDR3 sequence is CASSSGQGRNQPQHF. The CDR3 bases are TGTGCCAGTAGTTCGGGACAGGGTCGGAATCAGCCCCAGCATTTT. The gene calls are TRBV19 and TRBJ1-5; 9 bases line up with TRBD1. Trimming at V came to 5 bases and at J to 4 bases, leaving 6 bases not matched to a gene. This CDR3 spans 15 amino acids. In germline, CDR1 is LNHDA, CDR2 SQIVND (reference sequence).

The V and J genes are TRBV30 and TRBJ1-1, with TRBD1 identical over 9 bases. Trimming removed 0 bases from V and 11 bases from J; junction bases left unmatched: 7. The CDR3 contains 13 residues. CDR1 and CDR2 (germline): GTSNPN, SVGIG (reference sequence). CDR3 coding DNA: TGTGCCTGGAGTGTAGGGGACAGGGTTCGCGCTTTCTTT. Protein product: CAWSVGDRVRAFF.

The chain has TRBV10-3 and TRBJ2-2; D possibly corresponds to TRBD1 (6 bases). In germline, CDR1 is ENHRY, CDR2 SYGVKD. The CDR3 covers 17 residues. V lost 0 bases to trimming and J lost 7 bases, with 18 bases between them. The DNA for the CDR3 is TGTGCCATCAGTGAGTCGAATCCAGGGGAAGGTATCGGGGAGCTGTTTTTT. Its translation is CAISESNPGEGIGELFF.

The genes are TRBV29-1 and TRBJ2-2, with unresolved D. The V gene lost 5 bases and the J gene lost 6 bases, with 16 bases spanning the gap. The CDR3 contains 14 residues. Per the germline V gene, CDR1 is SQVTM and CDR2 is ANQGSEA. The CDR3 protein is CSVSDQRRAGELFF. As DNA, the CDR3 is TGCAGCGTTTCCGACCAGAGGCGCGCCGGGGAGCTGTTTTTT.

The chain joins TRBV4-1 to TRBJ2-6; tentative D call: TRBD2 (7 bases). The CDR3 has 19 residues. Germline lookup yields CDR1 MGHRA and CDR2 YSYEKL. Trimming removed 2 bases from V and 3 bases from J, with 20 bases in between. The CDR3 DNA reads TGCGCCAGCAGCCAAAGGCGGAACAGGGAGGGAGGTGGGGCCAACGTCCTGACTTTC. Amino acid sequence: CASSQRRNREGGGANVLTF.

In this sample, this clone turned up a few times. This rearrangement joins TRBV5-4 to TRBJ2-7, with D uncertain. V lost 1 base, J lost 0 bases, and 8 bases lay in between. Looked up from germline, CDR1 is SGHNT and CDR2 is YYREEE (reference sequence). The CDR3 loop spans 14 amino acids. CDR3 in DNA: TGTGCCAGCAGCTTGCGGAGTTCCTCCTACGAGCAGTACTTC. Its protein product is CASSLRSSSYEQYF.

This sequence joins TRBV7-3 and TRBJ2-1; D is possibly TRBD1 (5 bases). The ends were cut back, 2 bases at V and 4 bases at J, with 9 bases in the middle. Germline V gene sequence: CDR1 SGHTA, CDR2 FQGTGA. The CDR3 length is 14 residues. For the CDR3, the DNA is TGTGCCAGCAGCTTAGGGGCCAGGTACAATGAGCAGTTCTTC. It is translated as CASSLGARYNEQFF.

The genes are TRBV19 and TRBJ2-7, with D maybe TRBD1 (8 bases). Trimming stripped 4 bases from V and 6 bases from J, with 16 bases between. The CDR3 spans 14 residues. Germline V gene lookup returns CDR1 LNHDA and CDR2 SQIVND (reference sequence). The CDR3, as DNA: TGTGCCAGTAGTACTCTGGACAGGGAGGGCGAGCAGTACTTC. Protein product: CASSTLDREGEQYF. The whole variable domain, filled in from reference TRBV19 and TRBJ2-7, reads DGGITQSPKYLFRKEGQNVTLSCEQNLNHDAMYWYRQDPGQGLRLIYYSQIVNDFQKGDIAEGYSVSREKKESFPLTVTSAQKNPTAFYLCASSTLDREGEQYFGPGTRLTVT.

V usage is TRBV5-8 and J usage is TRBJ2-7, with 9 bases fitting TRBD1. From germline, CDR1 is SGHTS and CDR2 YDEGEE. The CDR3 length is 15 residues. V dropped 3 bases and J dropped 1; count of bases not matched to a gene: 5. Here the CDR3 reads CASSYPGTGSYEQYF. The CDR3 region has the DNA TGTGCCAGCAGCTATCCCGGGACAGGGTCCTACGAGCAGTACTTC.

This clone was observed a few times. The chain combines TRBV6-5 with TRBJ2-7, with D maybe TRBD1 (6 bases). Trimming took 2 bases from V and 3 from J, leaving 11 bases between them. CDR1 and CDR2 from the germline V gene are MNHEY and SVGAGI. The CDR3 covers 14 residues. The CDR3 region is CASSYGQGFYEQYF. CDR3 coding DNA: TGTGCCAGCAGTTACGGGCAGGGGTTCTACGAGCAGTACTTC.

The V gene is TRBV7-2, the J gene TRBJ2-7; TRBD2 matches 12 bases. This CDR3 has 16 amino acids. Germline CDR1 reads SGHTA; CDR2 reads FQGNSA. Trimming at V came to 5 bases and at J to 4 bases, leaving 9 bases not matched to a gene. Here the CDR3 DNA reads TGTGCCAGCAGCCTCAGGACTAGCGGGATGGTGTACGAGCAGTACTTC. As protein: CASSLRTSGMVYEQYF.

The CDR3 sequence: CASSPMRFHGYTF. The CDR3 region has the DNA TGTGCCAGCAGCCCAATGAGATTTCATGGCTACACCTTC. J is TRBJ1-2 and V is TRBV7-8; no clear D gene. Trimming removed 5 bases at V and 6 bases at J, with 13 bases between. The CDR3 has 13 residues. The germline CDR1 and CDR2 sequences are SGHVS and FQNEAQ.

CDR3 in amino acids: CASSAQGSDTQYF. The DNA of the CDR3 is TGTGCCAGCAGCGCCCAGGGGAGTGATACGCAGTATTTT. The chain employs TRBV7-3 and TRBJ2-3, with a weak D call TRBD1 (6 bases). The CDR3 totals 13 residues. V lost 5 bases and J 6 bases, leaving 12 bases between the germline ends. The V gene's germline CDR1 is SGHTA and CDR2 FQGTGA.

The chain links TRBV10-2 to TRBJ2-3, with 12 bases identical to TRBD2. V was clipped by 6 bases and J by 3 bases; unmatched bases: 4. CDR3 length: 15 residues. The germline gives CDR1 WSHSY, CDR2 SAAADI. The CDR3 loop reads CASRTSGRWTDTQYF. The DNA for the CDR3 is TGCGCCAGCAGGACTAGCGGGAGATGGACAGATACGCAGTATTTT.

The chain couples TRBV27 to TRBJ2-1; tentatively, D is TRBD2 (6 bases). The V end lost 2 bases, the J end lost 6 bases, and 11 bases lay between the germline ends. The germline CDR1 and CDR2 sequences are MNHEY and SMNVEV (reference sequence). CDR3 length equals 14 residues. Here the CDR3 reads CASSLGGRLNEQFF. The CDR3 DNA follows: TGTGCCAGCAGTTTAGGGGGGAGGCTCAATGAGCAGTTCTTC.

The chain couples TRBV29-1 to TRBJ2-5, with D unresolved. The CDR3 loop spans 15 amino acids. V lost 1 base and J lost 4, with 16 bases in between. Germline V CDR1 and CDR2: SQVTM, ANQGSEA. The CDR3 sequence is CSVEAVLRATETQYF. The CDR3 bases are TGCAGCGTTGAAGCAGTCCTCCGAGCGACAGAGACCCAGTACTTC.

The chain uses TRBV7-9 and TRBJ1-1; D remains ambiguous. Trimming took off 5 bases at V and 5 bases at J, with 18 bases between the two ends. CDR3 length equals 15 residues. Germline values: CDR1 SEHNR, CDR2 FQNEAQ (reference sequence). CDR3 bases: TGTGCCAGCAGCCAGATTACCGGACTGGGAACTGAAGCTTTCTTT. Amino acids: CASSQITGLGTEAFF.

The rearrangement joins TRBV5-8 to TRBJ2-3; TRBD2 matches at 13 bases. Germline CDR1 reads SGHTS; CDR2 reads YDEGEE. Trimming at V came to 4 bases and at J to 2 bases, leaving 4 bases not matched to a gene. CDR3 length: 16 amino acids. The CDR3 nucleotides read TGTGCCAGCAGCCCTGGGACTAGCGGGGCCACAGATACGCAGTATTTT. It codes for CASSPGTSGATDTQYF.

This clone has just one count. This chain connects TRBV6-5 to TRBJ2-2, with a weak D call TRBD1 (5 bases). Trimming removed 6 bases at V and 4 bases at J, with 9 bases between. The CDR3 is 13 residues long. Germline V gene data show CDR1 as MNHEY and CDR2 as SVGAGI. In nucleotides, the CDR3 is TGTGCCAGCAGGACAGCTACCACCGGGGAGCTGTTTTTT. It encodes CASRTATTGELFF.

This clone has a single count. The chain employs TRBV7-2 and TRBJ2-7; TRBD1 matches at 10 bases. Germline CDR1 reads SGHTA; CDR2 reads FQGNSA. Trimming at V came to 1 base and at J to 2 bases, leaving 5 bases not matched to a gene. CDR3 length: 16 residues. CDR3 DNA sequence: TGTGCCAGCAGCTTAGAGGGGACAGGGGCTACCTACGAGCAGTACTTC. It is translated as CASSLEGTGATYEQYF.

The CDR3 region is CASSLRGTSGSDEQFF. The CDR3 nucleotides are TGTGCCAGCAGTTTAAGGGGGACTAGCGGGAGCGATGAGCAGTTCTTC. J is TRBJ2-1 and V is TRBV27, with 14 nucleotides matching TRBD2. V trimming: 2 bases; J trimming: 8 bases; junction bases outside the gene matches: 5. Germline-derived CDR1 and CDR2 are MNHEY and SMNVEV (reference sequence). This CDR3 has 16 residues.

DNA of the CDR3: TGTGCCAGCAGCTTAGCTCTTAATTACGGACAGGGGGCGCTGGCCAAAAACATTCAGTACTTC. It specifies CASSLALNYGQGALAKNIQYF. J is TRBJ2-4 and V is TRBV7-2; 11 positions match TRBD1. The CDR3 runs 21 residues. Germline V gene data show CDR1 as SGHTA and CDR2 as FQGNSA. J lost 1 base, V lost 0 bases, and 14 bases had no gene match.

J is TRBJ2-5 and V is TRBV11-3; 12 positions match TRBD2. The germline V gene has CDR1 SGHNT and CDR2 YENEEA. The CDR3 loop spans 20 amino acids. With 0 bases clipped from V and 4 bases from J, the junction kept 15 bases outside the gene matches. The CDR3 region is CASSLDPRLAGVVIGETQYF. CDR3 coding DNA: TGTGCCAGCAGCTTAGATCCCCGACTAGCGGGAGTTGTAATAGGAGAGACCCAGTACTTC. Full variable domain (remainder filled in from reference TRBV11-3 and TRBJ2-5): EAGVVQSPRYKIIEKKQPVAFWCNPISGHNTLYWYLQNLGQGPELLIRYENEEAVDDSQLPKDRFSAERLKGVDSTLKIQPAELGDSAVYLCASSLDPRLAGVVIGETQYFGPGTRLLVL.

The CDR3 spells CASSETHVQTNTEAFF. CDR3 coding DNA: TGTGCCAGCAGTGAAACTCATGTACAGACGAACACTGAAGCTTTCTTT. This rearrangement joins TRBV2 to TRBJ1-1, with no clear D. CDR1 and CDR2 (germline): SNHLY, FYNNEI. This CDR3 comprises 16 residues. V gave up 2 bases and J gave up 1 base, with 14 bases separating them.

This chain joins TRBV15 and TRBJ2-5, with 7 bases aligning to TRBD1. V trimming: 9 bases; J trimming: 1 base; junction bases outside the gene matches: 8. The V gene's germline CDR1 is LNHNV and CDR2 YYDKDF (reference sequence). CDR3 size: 14 residues. As DNA, the CDR3 is TGTGCCACGAAGACAGGGACAGCCCAAGAGACCCAGTACTTC. Its translation is CATKTGTAQETQYF.

The rearrangement links TRBV11-3 to TRBJ2-5; D is unclear. CDR1 SGHNT and CDR2 YENEEA come from the germline V gene. Trimming removed 2 bases from V and 1 base from J, with 8 bases in between. There are 14 residues in the CDR3. The CDR3 nucleotides read TGTGCCAGCAGCTTACAGTCAGGCCAAGAGACCCAGTACTTC. This translates into CASSLQSGQETQYF.

This rearrangement joins TRBV29-1 to TRBJ2-5; 10 bases align to TRBD2. CDR1 and CDR2 from the germline V gene are SQVTM and ANQGSEA. V trimming: 4 bases; J trimming: 5 bases; junction bases outside the gene matches: 10. CDR3 length: 15 amino acids. The CDR3 nucleotides read TGCAGCGTTGGCGATAGCGGGGGGAATTCGGAGACCCAGTACTTC. Protein sequence: CSVGDSGGNSETQYF.